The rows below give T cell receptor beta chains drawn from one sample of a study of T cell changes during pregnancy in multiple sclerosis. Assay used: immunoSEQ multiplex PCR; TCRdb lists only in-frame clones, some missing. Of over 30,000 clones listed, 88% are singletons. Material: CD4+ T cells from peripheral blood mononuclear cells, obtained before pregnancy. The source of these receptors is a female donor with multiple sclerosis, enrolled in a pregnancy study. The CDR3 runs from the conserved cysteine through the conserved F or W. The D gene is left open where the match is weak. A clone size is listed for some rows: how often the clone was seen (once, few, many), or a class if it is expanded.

CDR3 DNA: TGTGCCAGCAGCACGGGACAGGGTTATGGCTACACCTTC
CDR3 protein: CASSTGQGYGYTF
J gene: TRBJ1-2
D gene: TRBD1
clone size: -
V gene: TRBV7-3

CDR3 DNA: TGTGCCAGCACCAGACAGGGACCCACAACTAATGAAAAACTGTTTTTT
CDR3 protein: CASTRQGPTTNEKLFF
J gene: TRBJ1-4
D gene: TRBD1
clone size: -
V gene: TRBV28

CDR3 DNA: TGTGCTAGTGGTTTGGTAGTCCAAGGGGGCCATGGGTTCACCGGGGAGCTGTTTTTT
CDR3 protein: CASGLVVQGGHGFTGELFF
J gene: TRBJ2-2
D gene: TRBD1
clone size: -
V gene: TRBV12-5

CDR3 DNA: TGTGCCAGTAGTGAGGCGGGAAAACTGTTTTTT
CDR3 protein: CASSEAGKLFF
J gene: TRBJ1-4
D gene: -
clone size: -
V gene: TRBV19

CDR3 DNA: TGCGCCAGCAGCCCTGGGGAGGGTAGCCGGGAGACCCAGTACTTC
CDR3 protein: CASSPGEGSRETQYF
J gene: TRBJ2-5
D gene: TRBD2
clone size: -
V gene: TRBV4-1

CDR3 DNA: TGTGCCAGCAGCGTAGGAGGGACAATTTTCTATGGCTACACCTTC
CDR3 protein: CASSVGGTIFYGYTF
J gene: TRBJ1-2
D gene: -
clone size: -
V gene: TRBV9

CDR3 DNA: TGTGCCATCAGTTCAACAGGGGAACACGGCTACACCTTC
CDR3 protein: CAISSTGEHGYTF
J gene: TRBJ1-2
D gene: TRBD1
clone size: -
V gene: TRBV10-3

CDR3 DNA: TGTGCCAGCACCGAAAAACAGGGGGCGGACTATGGCTACACCTTC
CDR3 protein: CASTEKQGADYGYTF
J gene: TRBJ1-2
D gene: TRBD1
clone size: -
V gene: TRBV2

CDR3 DNA: TGTGCCAGCAGCCCCCTGGAGACCCAGTACTTC
CDR3 protein: CASSPLETQYF
J gene: TRBJ2-5
D gene: -
clone size: -
V gene: TRBV7-9

CDR3 DNA: TGCGCCAGCAGCACTGGGACAGGGGGACCCTACGAGCAGTACTTC
CDR3 protein: CASSTGTGGPYEQYF
J gene: TRBJ2-7
D gene: TRBD1
clone size: -
V gene: TRBV5-1

CDR3 DNA: TGTGCCAGCAGTGGACATGTCCAAGAGACCCAGTACTTC
CDR3 protein: CASSGHVQETQYF
J gene: TRBJ2-5
D gene: -
clone size: -
V gene: TRBV25-1

CDR3 DNA: TGTGCTTCATCTCAGAGAACGGGACTTTCCTACAATGAGCAGTTCTTC
CDR3 protein: CASSQRTGLSYNEQFF
J gene: TRBJ2-1
D gene: -
clone size: -
V gene: TRBV12-5

CDR3 DNA: TGTGCCAGCAGCCTCGGACAGGGAGTCACAGATACGCAGTATTTT
CDR3 protein: CASSLGQGVTDTQYF
J gene: TRBJ2-3
D gene: TRBD1
clone size: -
V gene: TRBV11-3

CDR3 DNA: TGTGCCAGCAGAAGACAGGGCGCAGAGACCCAGTACTTC
CDR3 protein: CASRRQGAETQYF
J gene: TRBJ2-5
D gene: TRBD1
clone size: once
V gene: TRBV27

CDR3 DNA: TGTGCCATCAACCCTTCGCAGGGCGCCACTGAAGCTTTCTTT
CDR3 protein: CAINPSQGATEAFF
J gene: TRBJ1-1
D gene: -
clone size: -
V gene: TRBV10-3

CDR3 DNA: TGTGCCTGGAGTGTACGTCGGGTTAACACCGGGGAGCTGTTTTTT
CDR3 protein: CAWSVRRVNTGELFF
J gene: TRBJ2-2
D gene: -
clone size: -
V gene: TRBV30

CDR3 DNA: TGTGCCAGCAGTTTAATGGGACAGGGAGGATTCACTGAAGCTTTCTTT
CDR3 protein: CASSLMGQGGFTEAFF
J gene: TRBJ1-1
D gene: TRBD1
clone size: -
V gene: TRBV28

CDR3 DNA: TGTGCTAGTGGCTGGGGAGTGGGCTGGTCACCCCTCCACTTT
CDR3 protein: CASGWGVGWSPLHF
J gene: TRBJ1-6
D gene: -
clone size: -
V gene: TRBV12-5

CDR3 DNA: TGTGCCAGCAGTGGCCTAGCGGGTTGGGCCAATGAGCAGTTCTTC
CDR3 protein: CASSGLAGWANEQFF
J gene: TRBJ2-1
D gene: TRBD2
clone size: -
V gene: TRBV2

CDR3 DNA: TGTGCCAGCAGTGAAGGACAGGGGTCCAATGAGCAGTTCTTC
CDR3 protein: CASSEGQGSNEQFF
J gene: TRBJ2-1
D gene: TRBD1
clone size: -
V gene: TRBV25-1